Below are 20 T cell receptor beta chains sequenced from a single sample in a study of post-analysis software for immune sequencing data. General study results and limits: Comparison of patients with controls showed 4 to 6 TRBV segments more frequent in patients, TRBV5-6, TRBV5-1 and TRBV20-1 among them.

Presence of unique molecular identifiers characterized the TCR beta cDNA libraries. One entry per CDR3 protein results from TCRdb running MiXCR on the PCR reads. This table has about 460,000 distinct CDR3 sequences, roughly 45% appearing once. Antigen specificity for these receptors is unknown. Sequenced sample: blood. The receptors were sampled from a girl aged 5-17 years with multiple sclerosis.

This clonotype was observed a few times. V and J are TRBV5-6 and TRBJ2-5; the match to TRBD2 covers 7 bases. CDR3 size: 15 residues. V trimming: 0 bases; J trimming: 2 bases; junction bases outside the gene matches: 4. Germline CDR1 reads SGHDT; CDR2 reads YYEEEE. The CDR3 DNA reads TGTGCCAGCAGCTTGGCGTTAGCGGGTCAAGAGACCCAGTACTTC. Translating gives CASSLALAGQETQYF.

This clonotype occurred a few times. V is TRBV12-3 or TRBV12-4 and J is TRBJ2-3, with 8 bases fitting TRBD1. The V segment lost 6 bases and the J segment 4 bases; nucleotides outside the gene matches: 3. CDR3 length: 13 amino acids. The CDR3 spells CASSPGQADTQYF. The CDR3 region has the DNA TGTGCCAGCAGCCCGGGACAGGCAGATACGCAGTATTTT.

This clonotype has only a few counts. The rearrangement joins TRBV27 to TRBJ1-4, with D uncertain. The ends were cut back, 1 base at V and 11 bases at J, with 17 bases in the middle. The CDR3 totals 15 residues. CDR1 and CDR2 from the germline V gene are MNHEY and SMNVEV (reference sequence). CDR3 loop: CASSLLGRRPEKLFF. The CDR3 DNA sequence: TGTGCCAGCAGTTTATTGGGTCGCAGGCCGGAGAAACTGTTTTTT.

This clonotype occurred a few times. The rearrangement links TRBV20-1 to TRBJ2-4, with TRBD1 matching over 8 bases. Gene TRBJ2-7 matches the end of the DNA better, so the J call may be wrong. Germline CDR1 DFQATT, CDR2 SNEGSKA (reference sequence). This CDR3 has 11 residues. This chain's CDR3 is CSARTGGEQYF. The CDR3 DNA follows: TGCAGTGCTAGAACAGGGGGCGAGCAGTACTTC.

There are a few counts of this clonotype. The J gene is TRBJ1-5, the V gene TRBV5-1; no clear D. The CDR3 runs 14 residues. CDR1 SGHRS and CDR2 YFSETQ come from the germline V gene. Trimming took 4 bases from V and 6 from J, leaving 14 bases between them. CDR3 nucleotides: TGCGCCAGCAGCCCCGGGGAGGGCAGTCAGCCCCAGCATTTT. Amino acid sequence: CASSPGEGSQPQHF.

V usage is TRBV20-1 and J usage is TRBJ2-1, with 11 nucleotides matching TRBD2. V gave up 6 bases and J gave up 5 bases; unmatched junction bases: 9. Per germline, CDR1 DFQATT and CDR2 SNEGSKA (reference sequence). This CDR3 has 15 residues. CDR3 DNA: TGCAGTGCCACGTCACTAGCGGGAGCCCACAATGAGCAGTTCTTC. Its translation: CSATSLAGAHNEQFF.

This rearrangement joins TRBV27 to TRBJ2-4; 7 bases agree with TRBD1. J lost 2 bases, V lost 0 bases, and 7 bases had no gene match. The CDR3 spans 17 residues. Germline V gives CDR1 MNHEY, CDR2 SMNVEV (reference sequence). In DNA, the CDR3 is TGTGCCAGCAGTTTATCACCCTCAGGGGGTACCAAAAACATTCAGTACTTC. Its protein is CASSLSPSGGTKNIQYF.

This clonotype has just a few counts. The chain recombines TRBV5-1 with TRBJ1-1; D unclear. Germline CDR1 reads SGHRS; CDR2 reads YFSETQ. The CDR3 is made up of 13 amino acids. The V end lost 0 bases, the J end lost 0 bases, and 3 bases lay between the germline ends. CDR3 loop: CASSLVVNTEAFF. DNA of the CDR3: TGCGCCAGCAGCTTGGTTGTGAACACTGAAGCTTTCTTT.

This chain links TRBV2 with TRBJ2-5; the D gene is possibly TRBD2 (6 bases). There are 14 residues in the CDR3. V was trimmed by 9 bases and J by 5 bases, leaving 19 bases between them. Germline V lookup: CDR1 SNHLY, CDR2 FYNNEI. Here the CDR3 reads CASSPFGSWETQYF. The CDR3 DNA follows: TGTGCCAGTTCCCCTTTCGGGAGTTGGGAGACCCAGTACTTC.

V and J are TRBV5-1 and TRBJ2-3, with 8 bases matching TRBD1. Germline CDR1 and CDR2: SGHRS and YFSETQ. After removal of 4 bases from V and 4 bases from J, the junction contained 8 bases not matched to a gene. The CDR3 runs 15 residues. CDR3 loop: CASSGRTGMADTQYF. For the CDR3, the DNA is TGCGCCAGCAGCGGTCGGACAGGGATGGCAGATACGCAGTATTTT.

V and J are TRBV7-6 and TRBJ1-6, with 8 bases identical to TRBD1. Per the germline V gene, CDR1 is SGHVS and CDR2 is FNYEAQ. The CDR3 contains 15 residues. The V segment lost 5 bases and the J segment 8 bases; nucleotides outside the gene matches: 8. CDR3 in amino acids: CASSEQQGGDSPLHF. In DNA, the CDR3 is TGTGCCAGCAGCGAACAACAGGGGGGCGATTCACCCCTCCACTTT.

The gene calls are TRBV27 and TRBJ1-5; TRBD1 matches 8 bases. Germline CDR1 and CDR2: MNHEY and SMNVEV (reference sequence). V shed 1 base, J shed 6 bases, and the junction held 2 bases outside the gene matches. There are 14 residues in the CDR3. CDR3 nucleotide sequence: TGTGCCAGCAGTTTATTACAGGGGGGTCAGCCCCAGCATTTT. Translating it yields CASSLLQGGQPQHF.

The CDR3 here is CASSQVVNEKLFF. CDR3 in DNA: TGCGCCAGCAGCCAAGTGGTCAATGAAAAACTGTTTTTT. The chain employs TRBV4-1 and TRBJ1-4; D is ambiguous. The CDR3 covers 13 residues. V was trimmed by 1 base and J by 5 bases, leaving 5 bases between them. CDR1 is MGHRA, CDR2 YSYEKL, per germline.

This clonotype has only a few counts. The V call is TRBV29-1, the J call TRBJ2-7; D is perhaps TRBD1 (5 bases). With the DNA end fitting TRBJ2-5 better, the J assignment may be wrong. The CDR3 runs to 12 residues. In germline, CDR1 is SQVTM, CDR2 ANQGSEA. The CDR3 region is CSGYTGEETQYF. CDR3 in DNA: TGCAGCGGGTATACAGGAGAAGAGACCCAGTACTTC.

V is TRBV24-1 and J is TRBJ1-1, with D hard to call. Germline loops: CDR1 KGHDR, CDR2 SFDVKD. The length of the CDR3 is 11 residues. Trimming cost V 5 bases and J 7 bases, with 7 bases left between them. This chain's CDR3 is CATSVDGEAFF. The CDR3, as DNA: TGTGCCACCAGTGTGGACGGTGAAGCTTTCTTT.

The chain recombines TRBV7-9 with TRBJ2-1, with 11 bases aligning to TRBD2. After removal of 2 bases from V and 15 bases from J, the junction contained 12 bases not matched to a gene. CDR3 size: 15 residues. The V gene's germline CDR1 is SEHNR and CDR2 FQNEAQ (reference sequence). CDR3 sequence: CASSLIIAGGPLAFF. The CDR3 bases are TGTGCCAGCAGCTTAATAATAGCGGGAGGGCCTTTGGCGTTCTTC.

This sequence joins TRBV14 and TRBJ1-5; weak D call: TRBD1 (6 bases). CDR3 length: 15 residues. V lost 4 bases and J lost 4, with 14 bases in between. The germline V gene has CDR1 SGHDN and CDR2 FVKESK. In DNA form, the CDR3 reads TGTGCCAGCAGCCCCCCGTGGAGGGGGAATCAGCCCCAGCATTTT. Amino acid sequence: CASSPPWRGNQPQHF.

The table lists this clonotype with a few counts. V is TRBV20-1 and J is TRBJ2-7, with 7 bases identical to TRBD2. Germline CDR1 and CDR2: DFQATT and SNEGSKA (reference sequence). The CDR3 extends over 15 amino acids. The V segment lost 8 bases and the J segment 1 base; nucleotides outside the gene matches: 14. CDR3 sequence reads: CSPDVIAGTSYEQYF. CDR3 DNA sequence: TGCAGTCCCGATGTGATAGCGGGCACGTCCTACGAGCAGTACTTC.

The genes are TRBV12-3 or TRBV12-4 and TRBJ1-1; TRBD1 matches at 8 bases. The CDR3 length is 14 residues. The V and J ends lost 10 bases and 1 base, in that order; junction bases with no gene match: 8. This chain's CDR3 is CATRQGNGNTEAFF. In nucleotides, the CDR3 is TGTGCCACCCGACAGGGGAATGGGAACACTGAAGCTTTCTTT.

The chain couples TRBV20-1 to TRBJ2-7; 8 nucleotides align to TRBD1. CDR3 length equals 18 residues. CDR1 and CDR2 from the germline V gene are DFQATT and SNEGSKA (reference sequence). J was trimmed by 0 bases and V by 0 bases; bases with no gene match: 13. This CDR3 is CSARDLGDPGQASYEQYF. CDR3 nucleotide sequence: TGCAGTGCTAGAGATCTTGGGGACCCGGGACAGGCCTCCTACGAGCAGTACTTC.